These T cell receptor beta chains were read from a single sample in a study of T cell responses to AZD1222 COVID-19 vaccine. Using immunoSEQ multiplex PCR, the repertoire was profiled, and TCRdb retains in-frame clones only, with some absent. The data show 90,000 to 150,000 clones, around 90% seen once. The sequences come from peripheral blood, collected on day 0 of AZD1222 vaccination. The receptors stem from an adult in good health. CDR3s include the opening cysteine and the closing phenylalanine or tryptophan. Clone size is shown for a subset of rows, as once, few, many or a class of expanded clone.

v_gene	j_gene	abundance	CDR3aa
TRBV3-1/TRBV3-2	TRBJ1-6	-	CASSQAGPGTNSPLHF
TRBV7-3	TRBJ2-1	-	CASGSVGTYNEQFF
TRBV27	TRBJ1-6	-	CASSFRGGGSPLHF
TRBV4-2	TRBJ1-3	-	CASSQDLPGLGSGNTIYF
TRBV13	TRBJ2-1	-	CASSLWGKLYNEQFF
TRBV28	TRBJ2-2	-	CASSLLGGGELFF
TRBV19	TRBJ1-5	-	CASSIAGVNQPQHF
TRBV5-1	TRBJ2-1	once	CASSTQGVSYNEQFF
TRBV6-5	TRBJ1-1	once	CASSSPGLAAEAFF
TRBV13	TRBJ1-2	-	CASSLQGLNYGYTF
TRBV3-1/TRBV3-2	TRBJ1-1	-	CASSQDWTGSAAFF
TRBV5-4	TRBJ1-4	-	CASSLWGANEKLFF
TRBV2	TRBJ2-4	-	CASRPSEGRVAKNIQYF
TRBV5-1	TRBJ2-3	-	CASSLLGDRHTDTQYF
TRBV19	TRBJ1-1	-	CASSIVQGMGTEAFF
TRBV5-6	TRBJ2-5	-	CASRTERGFNQETQYF
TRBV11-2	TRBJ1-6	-	CASSLGAFYNSPLHF
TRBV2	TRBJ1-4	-	CASSALTGALEKLFF
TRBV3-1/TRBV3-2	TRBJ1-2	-	CASSQGGFNYGYTF
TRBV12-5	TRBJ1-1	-	CASGFNTEAFF
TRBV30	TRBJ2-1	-	CAWSYSGTSGLNEQFF
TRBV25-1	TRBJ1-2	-	CASSDPTGFGYTF
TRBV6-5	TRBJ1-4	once	CASTSQSGEKLFF
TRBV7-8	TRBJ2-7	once	CASSLKNGNYEQYF
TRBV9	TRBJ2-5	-	CASRGSGSWETQYF
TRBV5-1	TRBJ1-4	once	CASSAPGQGAEKLFF
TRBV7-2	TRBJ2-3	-	CASSGVGPDTQYF
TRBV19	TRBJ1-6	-	CASSIWPRGLFSPLHF
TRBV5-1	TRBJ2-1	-	CASSPGQGGNEQFF
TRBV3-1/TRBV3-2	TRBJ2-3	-	CASSPPSDTQYF
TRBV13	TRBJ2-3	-	CASSLREGTVSTDTQYF
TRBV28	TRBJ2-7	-	CASRRQGAWEQYF